This T cell receptor (beta chain) was observed in a study of cytomegalovirus exposure and HLA in healthy donors. Whole-study results and caveats: It was confirmed in vitro that a few of the CMV-associated chains were specific for CMV antigens. The study recorded over 150 TCR beta chains that were cytomegalovirus-associated.

Assay used: immunoSEQ multiplex PCR; TCRdb lists only in-frame clones, some missing. The table lists 90,000 to 150,000 clones, 70% to 90% of them singletons. Note on this clone: Its antigen is undetermined.

V lost 3 bases and J lost 3, with 15 bases in between. This CDR3 region has 15 residues. CDR1 and CDR2 (germline): SGHNT, YYREEE (reference sequence). Sequenced: PBMCs. This chain connects TRBV5-4 to TRBJ2-5; D perhaps matches TRBD1 (6 bases). The clonotype was recovered from a man aged 18 to 35 in good health and CMV-seropositive. CDR3 amino acids: CASSSQLRTEETQYF. Written as DNA, the CDR3 is TGTGCCAGCAGCTCCCAGCTACGGACAGAAGAGACCCAGTACTTC. Full variable domain (missing parts from reference TRBV5-4 and TRBJ2-5): ETGVTQSPTHLIKTRGQQVTLRCSSQSGHNTVSWYQQALGQGPQFIFQYYREEENGRGNFPPRFSGLQFPNYSSELNVNALELDDSALYLCASSSQLRTEETQYFGPGTRLLVL.